This T cell receptor beta chain came from a study of CD4+ T cells in melanoma. Profiling relied on immunoSEQ multiplex PCR, and the TCRdb table lists in-frame clones only, not all of them. The table lists roughly 120,000 clones, about nine tenths of them singletons, with around 3% in the top ten. V was pared by 5 bases and J by 4 bases, with 6 bases of the junction left unmatched. Germline V gene lookup returns CDR1 SEHNR and CDR2 FQNEAQ (reference sequence). The CDR3 contains 14 residues. The sample taken for sequencing was peripheral blood. The TCR was taken from a human donor with melanoma. The rearrangement joins TRBV7-9 to TRBJ2-5, with 8 bases aligning to TRBD2. CDR3 nucleotide sequence: TGTGCCAGCAGCCCACGGGGGGGGCTAGAGACCCAGTACTTC. Translation: CASSPRGGLETQYF. The full variable domain, with the rest looked up from reference TRBV7-9 and TRBJ2-5, is DTGVSQNPRHKITKRGQNVTFRCDPISEHNRLYWYRQTLGQGPEFLTYFQNEAQLEKSRLLSDRFSAERPKGSFSTLEIQRTEQGDSAMYLCASSPRGGLETQYFGPGTRLLVL.